Shown below are 30 T cell receptor beta chains from a single sample sequenced in a study of blood T cell repertoires in COVID-19. Here immunoSEQ multiplex PCR was the method, and the copy in TCRdb shows in-frame clones only, minus some. The table includes a few hundred thousand clones, 70% to 90% detected once. The sequenced sample consisted of PBMCs or T cells enriched from blood (not recorded which). Every receptor here comes from a woman in her forties with acute COVID-19.

V gene TRBV7-9 combines with J gene TRBJ2-5, with 8 bases aligning to TRBD2. From germline, CDR1 is SEHNR and CDR2 FQNEAQ (reference sequence). CDR3 length: 16 amino acids. Trimming removed 4 bases from V and 4 bases from J; junction bases left unmatched: 11. This CDR3 reads CASSSIAGTRGETQYF. The CDR3 nucleotides read TGTGCCAGCAGCTCCATAGCGGGAACGAGGGGAGAGACCCAGTACTTC.

The chain links TRBV5-1 to TRBJ2-1, with D perhaps matching TRBD2 (5 bases). V lost 4 bases and J lost 6, with 8 bases in between. There are 12 residues in the CDR3. From germline, CDR1 is SGHRS and CDR2 YFSETQ. The CDR3 loop is CASSRGANEQFF. CDR3 sequence (DNA): TGCGCCAGCAGCCGGGGAGCCAATGAGCAGTTCTTC.

The chain employs TRBV7-9 and TRBJ1-1; no definite D call. This CDR3 contains 13 residues. V dropped 3 bases and J dropped 5 bases, with 10 bases sitting between them. The germline gives CDR1 SEHNR, CDR2 FQNEAQ (reference sequence). The chain's CDR3 is CASSFGRMTEAFF. The DNA for the CDR3 is TGTGCCAGCAGCTTCGGCAGGATGACTGAAGCTTTCTTT.

The chain links TRBV7-9 to TRBJ1-2; TRBD1 agrees at 7 bases. The trim removed 6 bases at V and 7 bases at J, leaving 8 bases unmatched. Germline V CDR1 and CDR2: SEHNR, FQNEAQ (reference sequence). This CDR3 region has 13 residues. The CDR3 DNA reads TGTGCCAGCAGTCATAGACAGGGTGGTGGCTACACCTTC. It yields the protein CASSHRQGGGYTF.

The sample holds a few counts of this clone. The chain carries TRBV4-3 and TRBJ2-1, with 7 nucleotides matching TRBD1. Germline loops: CDR1 LGHNA, CDR2 YSLEER. Trimming cost V 5 bases and J 6 bases; bases outside gene matches: 10. This CDR3 comprises 15 residues. CDR3 nucleotides: TGCGCCAGCAGCTCCCGACAGGGACCCCTCAATGAGCAGTTCTTC. Protein product: CASSSRQGPLNEQFF.

The rearrangement uses TRBV6-5 and TRBJ2-2; D remains ambiguous. The CDR3 is made up of 13 amino acids. Germline CDR1 MNHEY, CDR2 SVGAGI. Trimming removed 6 bases at V and 1 base at J, with 6 bases between. The CDR3 loop reads CASREENTGELFF. The DNA for the CDR3 is TGTGCCAGCAGAGAGGAGAACACCGGGGAGCTGTTTTTT.

This chain connects TRBV21-1 to TRBJ1-1. TRBV21-1 is a recognized pseudogene. The length of the CDR3 is 17 residues. CDR3 in DNA: TGTGCCAGCAGCAAATGGGACTCTGGAAGGAGGGGCACTGAAGCTTTCTTT. It specifies CASSKWDSGRRGTEAFF.

The V gene is TRBV6-2 or TRBV6-3, the J gene TRBJ2-2; 12 positions match TRBD2. Germline trimming cut 2 bases from V and 4 bases from J; bases unmatched to any gene: 14. CDR3 length equals 20 residues. Germline V gives CDR1 MNHEY, CDR2 SVGEGT. CDR3 region: CASSYPASSGGASVTGELFF. CDR3 sequence (DNA): TGTGCCAGCAGTTACCCGGCCTCTAGCGGGGGGGCGTCTGTCACCGGGGAGCTGTTTTTT.

The chain couples TRBV28 to TRBJ1-5; D is unclear. The CDR3 extends over 13 amino acids. CDR1 MDHEN and CDR2 SYDVKM come from the germline V gene. The V end lost 6 bases, the J end lost 5 bases, and 11 bases lay between the germline ends. The CDR3 is CASSLEGYQPQHF. The CDR3 region has the DNA TGTGCCAGCAGCCTTGAGGGCTATCAGCCCCAGCATTTT.

In DNA form, the CDR3 reads TGCAGCGCCCGAGGCGGGTTAGCTAACTATGGCTACACCTTC. It yields the protein CSARGGLANYGYTF. This chain links TRBV29-1 with TRBJ1-2; no definite D call. Germline CDR1 SQVTM, CDR2 ANQGSEA. CDR3 length equals 14 residues. V was cut by 7 bases and J by 0 bases, with 15 bases left in between. The variable domain in full, completed from reference TRBV29-1 and TRBJ1-2, reads SAVISQKPSRDICQRGTSLTIQCQVDSQVTMMFWYRQQPGQSLTLIATANQGSEATYESGFVIDKFPISRPNLTFSTLTVSNMSPEDSSIYLCSARGGLANYGYTFGSGTRLTVV.

The chain is built from TRBV27 and TRBJ2-1, with 11 bases aligning to TRBD2. This CDR3 is built from 15 residues. In germline, CDR1 is MNHEY, CDR2 SMNVEV (reference sequence). With V trimmed by 3 bases and J by 3 bases, 1 base remained unmatched. The CDR3 DNA follows: TGTGCCAGCAGTTTTACTAGCGGGAGCTACAATGAGCAGTTCTTC. Its protein product is CASSFTSGSYNEQFF.

The genes are TRBV9 and TRBJ2-3, with 9 bases aligning to TRBD1. This CDR3 is built from 16 residues. Unmatched junction bases numbered 8, after V lost 4 bases and J lost 2 bases. Germline-derived CDR1 and CDR2 are SGDLS and YYNGEE. DNA of the CDR3: TGTGCCAGCAGCCCCCCGGGACAGGGTCCCACAGATACGCAGTATTTT. This gives the protein CASSPPGQGPTDTQYF.

The rearrangement links TRBV7-9 to TRBJ1-2, with TRBD1 as a possible D gene (5 bases). V was pared by 1 base and J by 5 bases, with 8 bases between. Per the germline V gene, CDR1 is SEHNR and CDR2 is FQNEAQ (reference sequence). The CDR3 is 13 residues long. The CDR3 region has the DNA TGTGCCAGCAGCTTAGAACAGGATTATGGCTACACCTTC. Translating gives CASSLEQDYGYTF. Full variable domain (rest looked up from reference TRBV7-9 and TRBJ1-2): DTGVSQNPRHKITKRGQNVTFRCDPISEHNRLYWYRQTLGQGPEFLTYFQNEAQLEKSRLLSDRFSAERPKGSFSTLEIQRTEQGDSAMYLCASSLEQDYGYTFGSGTRLTVV.

This clone is a singleton in its sample. V and J are TRBV28 and TRBJ1-5; 10 nucleotides align to TRBD1. Trimming at V came to 11 bases and at J to 6 bases, leaving 4 bases not matched to a gene. Germline V lookup: CDR1 MDHEN, CDR2 SYDVKM. The CDR3 is made up of 12 amino acids. DNA of the CDR3: TGTGCCGGTGGGACAGGGGCTCAGCCCCAGCATTTT. It translates to CAGGTGAQPQHF.

This clone was seen once. The gene calls are TRBV7-9 and TRBJ1-5, with D possibly TRBD1 on 6 matching bases. Germline V lookup: CDR1 SEHNR, CDR2 FQNEAQ (reference sequence). The V and J ends lost 3 bases and 0 bases respectively, with 9 bases between them. This CDR3 is built from 15 residues. The chain's CDR3 is CASSFGGYSNQPQHF. CDR3 sequence (DNA): TGTGCCAGCAGCTTTGGGGGCTATAGCAATCAGCCCCAGCATTTT.

The genes are TRBV19 and TRBJ2-3; 10 bases fit TRBD1. V trimming: 3 bases; J trimming: 5 bases; junction bases outside the gene matches: 5. Germline CDR1 reads LNHDA; CDR2 reads SQIVND (reference sequence). The CDR3 is 15 amino acids. CDR3 region: CASSMTGGRGDTQYF. The DNA of the CDR3 is TGTGCCAGTAGTATGACAGGGGGCCGAGGAGATACGCAGTATTTT.

CDR3 DNA sequence: TGTGCCAGCATAAAAACGGGGAACACTGAAGCTTTCTTT. Amino acid sequence: CASIKTGNTEAFF. V and J are TRBV18 and TRBJ1-1; no clear D gene. Trimming cost V 8 bases and J 1 base, with 11 bases left between them. Germline CDR1 and CDR2: KGHSH and LQKENI. The CDR3 is made up of 13 amino acids.

This clone was observed a handful of times. J is TRBJ2-5 and V is TRBV7-2; no firm D call. Trimming stripped 5 bases from V and 4 bases from J, with 14 bases between. The germline V gene encodes CDR1 SGHTA and CDR2 FQGNSA. This CDR3 contains 14 residues. The CDR3 here is CASSAPSTVETQYF. The CDR3 DNA reads as TGTGCCAGCAGCGCACCATCAACGGTAGAGACCCAGTACTTC.

The chain carries TRBV7-9 and TRBJ1-4, with 8 bases that match TRBD1. The germline gives CDR1 SEHNR, CDR2 FQNEAQ (reference sequence). The CDR3 contains 17 residues. Losses at the gene ends were 2 bases for V and 7 bases for J; bases not matched to a gene: 12. CDR3 in DNA: TGTGCCAGCAGCTTAACAAGCCTGCAGGGGGCCGGTGAAAAACTGTTTTTT. Translating it yields CASSLTSLQGAGEKLFF.

CDR3 protein: CASSLQSAASEQYF. The CDR3 region has the DNA TGTGCCAGCAGCTTGCAAAGCGCAGCGAGCGAGCAGTACTTC. The gene calls are TRBV11-2 and TRBJ2-7; D uncertain. Germline CDR1 reads SGHAT; CDR2 reads FQNNGV. The CDR3 is 14 residues long. V lost 3 bases to trimming and J lost 6 bases, with 15 bases between them.

The chain is built from TRBV19 and TRBJ1-5; D possibly corresponds to TRBD1 (6 bases). The CDR3 consists of 15 residues. The germline V gene encodes CDR1 LNHDA and CDR2 SQIVND (reference sequence). V was cut by 7 bases and J by 2 bases, with 15 bases left in between. The CDR3 region is CASTDSGGGNQPQHF. The CDR3 DNA follows: TGTGCCAGTACTGATTCGGGGGGCGGCAATCAGCCCCAGCATTTT.

This clone was seen more than once but under ten times. The chain's CDR3 is CATSPGTVSSSYEQYF. In DNA, the CDR3 is TGTGCCACCAGTCCCGGGACAGTTTCGAGCTCCTACGAGCAGTACTTC. The gene calls are TRBV24-1 and TRBJ2-7, with TRBD1 identical over 7 bases. The CDR3 covers 16 residues. V was clipped by 6 bases and J by 0 bases; unmatched bases: 10. Germline V gene data show CDR1 as KGHDR and CDR2 as SFDVKD.

The chain carries TRBV4-3 and TRBJ1-1, with 8 bases aligning to TRBD1. The CDR3 runs to 15 residues. Germline V gene sequence: CDR1 LGHNA, CDR2 YSLEER. Trimming cost V 4 bases and J 1 base; bases outside gene matches: 5. The CDR3 reads CASSPRTGRNTEAFF. DNA for the CDR3: TGCGCCAGCAGCCCACGGACAGGGAGGAACACTGAAGCTTTCTTT.

This clone was observed once. The chain recombines TRBV7-6 with TRBJ2-7; 7 bases are a match to TRBD1. With V trimmed by 0 bases and J by 6 bases, 2 bases remained unmatched. Germline CDR1 is SGHVS and CDR2 is FNYEAQ. This CDR3 is 13 amino acids long. DNA of the CDR3: TGTGCCAGCAGCTTAGCAACAGGGGTCGAGCAGTACTTC. This sequence encodes CASSLATGVEQYF.

The chain combines TRBV28 with TRBJ1-2; D gene ambiguous. Germline CDR1 is MDHEN and CDR2 is SYDVKM. This CDR3 spans 13 amino acids. The V end lost 3 bases, the J end lost 1 base, and 6 bases lay between the germline ends. DNA of the CDR3: TGTGCCAGCAGTTTCAGTATTAACTATGGCTACACCTTC. Translation gives CASSFSINYGYTF.

This clone was found once. The rearrangement joins TRBV11-2 to TRBJ2-4; TRBD2 agrees at 10 bases. This CDR3 spans 19 amino acids. Germline assignment: CDR1 SGHAT and CDR2 FQNNGV. The ends lost 2 bases at V and 8 bases at J; junction bases unmatched: 18. The CDR3 DNA is TGTGCCAGCAGCTTACCTCGTGGGGGTAGCGGGAGGACTGGAGACATTCAGTACTTC. This gives the protein CASSLPRGGSGRTGDIQYF.

The chain uses TRBV28 and TRBJ2-3; 9 bases align to TRBD1. The CDR3 is 17 residues long. J lost 2 bases, V lost 4 bases, and 10 bases had no gene match. Germline V CDR1 and CDR2: MDHEN, SYDVKM. The CDR3 loop reads CASSSPPDRGDTDTQYF. In DNA form, the CDR3 reads TGTGCCAGCAGTTCCCCCCCGGACAGGGGTGACACAGATACGCAGTATTTT.

J is TRBJ1-1 and V is TRBV7-9; D call uncertain. Germline V gives CDR1 SEHNR, CDR2 FQNEAQ (reference sequence). The length of the CDR3 is 13 residues. V was clipped by 3 bases and J by 4 bases, with 9 bases between them. CDR3 DNA sequence: TGTGCCAGCAGCTTTAGCCCCTCCACTGAAGCTTTCTTT. It specifies CASSFSPSTEAFF.

CDR3: CASSWEGSNQPQHF. The DNA of the CDR3 is TGTGCCAGCAGTTGGGAGGGTAGCAATCAGCCCCAGCATTTT. The rearrangement uses TRBV6-6 and TRBJ1-5, with no clear D. The CDR3 runs to 14 residues. The germline V gene encodes CDR1 MNHNY and CDR2 SVGAGI (reference sequence). V dropped 4 bases and J dropped 0 bases, with 7 bases sitting between them.

This CDR3 is CASSPTSSASNYGYTF. CDR3 in DNA: TGTGCCAGCAGTCCTACGAGTTCCGCTAGTAACTATGGCTACACCTTC. This rearrangement joins TRBV9 to TRBJ1-2; D not certain. From germline, CDR1 is SGDLS and CDR2 YYNGEE. The CDR3 sequence is 16 residues long. V lost 5 bases, J lost 1 base, and 18 bases lay in between.